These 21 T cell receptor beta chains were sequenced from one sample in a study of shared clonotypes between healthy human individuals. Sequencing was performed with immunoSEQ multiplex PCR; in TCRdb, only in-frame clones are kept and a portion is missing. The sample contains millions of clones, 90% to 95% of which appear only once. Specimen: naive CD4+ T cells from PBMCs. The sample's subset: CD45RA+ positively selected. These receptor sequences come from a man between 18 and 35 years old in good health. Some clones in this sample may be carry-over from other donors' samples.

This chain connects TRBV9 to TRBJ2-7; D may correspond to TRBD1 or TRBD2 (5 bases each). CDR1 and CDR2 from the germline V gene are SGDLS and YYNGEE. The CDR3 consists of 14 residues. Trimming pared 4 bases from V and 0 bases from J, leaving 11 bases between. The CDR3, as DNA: TGTGCCAGCAGCACCTCCGGGGCCTCCTACGAGCAGTACTTC. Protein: CASSTSGASYEQYF.

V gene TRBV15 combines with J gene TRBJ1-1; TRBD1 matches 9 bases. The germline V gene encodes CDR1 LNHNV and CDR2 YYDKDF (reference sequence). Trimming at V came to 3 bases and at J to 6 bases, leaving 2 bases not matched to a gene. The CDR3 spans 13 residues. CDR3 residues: CATSRDRGSEAFF. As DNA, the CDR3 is TGTGCCACCAGCAGGGACAGGGGTTCTGAAGCTTTCTTT.

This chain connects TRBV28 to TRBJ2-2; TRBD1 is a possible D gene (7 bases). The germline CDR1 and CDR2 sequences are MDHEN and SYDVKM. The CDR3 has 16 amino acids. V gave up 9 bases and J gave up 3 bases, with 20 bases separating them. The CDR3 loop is CASKGGHGSDTGELFF. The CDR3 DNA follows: TGTGCCAGTAAAGGGGGCCACGGGAGTGACACCGGGGAGCTGTTTTTT. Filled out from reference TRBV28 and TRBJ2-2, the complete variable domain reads DVKVTQSSRYLVKRTGEKVFLECVQDMDHENMFWYRQDPGLGLRLIYFSYDVKMKEKGDIPEGYSVSREKKERFSLILESASTNQTSMYLCASKGGHGSDTGELFFGEGSRLTVL.

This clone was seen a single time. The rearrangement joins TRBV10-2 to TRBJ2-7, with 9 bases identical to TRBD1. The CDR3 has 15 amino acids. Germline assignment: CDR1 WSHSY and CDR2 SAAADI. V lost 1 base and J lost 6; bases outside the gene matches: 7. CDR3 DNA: TGCGCCAGCAGTGAGTTGTGGACAGGGGATGGCGAGCAGTACTTC. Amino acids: CASSELWTGDGEQYF.

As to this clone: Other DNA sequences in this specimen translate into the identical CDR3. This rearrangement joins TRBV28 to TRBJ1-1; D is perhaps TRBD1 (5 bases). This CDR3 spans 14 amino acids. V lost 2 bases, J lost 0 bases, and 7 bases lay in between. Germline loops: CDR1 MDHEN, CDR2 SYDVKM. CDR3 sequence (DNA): TGTGCCAGCAGTTTAAGACAGCTGAACACTGAAGCTTTCTTT. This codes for CASSLRQLNTEAFF.

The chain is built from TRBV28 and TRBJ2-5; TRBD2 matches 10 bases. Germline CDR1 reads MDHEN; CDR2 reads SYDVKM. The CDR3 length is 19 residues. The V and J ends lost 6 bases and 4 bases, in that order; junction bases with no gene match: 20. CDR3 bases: TGTGCCAGCAGCCCTAGTGGTGGGCTAGCGGGAGAGTGGGCAGAGACCCAGTACTTC. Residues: CASSPSGGLAGEWAETQYF.

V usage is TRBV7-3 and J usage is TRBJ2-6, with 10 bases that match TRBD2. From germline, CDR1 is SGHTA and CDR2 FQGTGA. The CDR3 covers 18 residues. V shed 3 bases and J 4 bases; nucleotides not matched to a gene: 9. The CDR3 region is CASSFRASGSTGANVLTF. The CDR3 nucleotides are TGTGCCAGCAGCTTCCGGGCTAGCGGGAGCACCGGGGCCAACGTCCTGACTTTC. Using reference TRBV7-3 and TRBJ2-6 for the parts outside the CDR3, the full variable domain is GAGVSQTPSNKVTEKGKYVELRCDPISGHTALYWYRQSLGQGPEFLIYFQGTGAADDSGLPNDRFFAVRPEGSVSTLKIQRTERGDSAVYLCASSFRASGSTGANVLTFGAGSRLTVL.

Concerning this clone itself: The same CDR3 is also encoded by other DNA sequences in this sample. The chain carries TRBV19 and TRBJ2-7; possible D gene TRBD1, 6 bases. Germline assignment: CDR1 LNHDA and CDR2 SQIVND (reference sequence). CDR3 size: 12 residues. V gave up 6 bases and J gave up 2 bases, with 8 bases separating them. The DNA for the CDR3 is TGTGCCAGTAGGGACAGAGCCTACGAGCAGTACTTC. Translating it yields CASRDRAYEQYF.

The CDR3 coding sequence is TGTGCCAGCAGTTCCAGACTGGACCGGCAGTTCTTC. Protein: CASSSRLDRQFF. V gene TRBV6-5 combines with J gene TRBJ2-1; no clear D gene. Trimming took 4 bases from V and 12 from J, leaving 13 bases between them. The CDR3 consists of 12 residues. Germline V gene lookup returns CDR1 MNHEY and CDR2 SVGAGI.

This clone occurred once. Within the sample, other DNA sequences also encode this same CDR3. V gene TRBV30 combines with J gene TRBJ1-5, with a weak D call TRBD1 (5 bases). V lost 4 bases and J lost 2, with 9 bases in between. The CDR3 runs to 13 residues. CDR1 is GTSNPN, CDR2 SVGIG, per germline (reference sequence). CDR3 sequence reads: CAWTLGGNQPQHF. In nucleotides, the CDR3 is TGTGCCTGGACTTTGGGGGGCAATCAGCCCCAGCATTTT.

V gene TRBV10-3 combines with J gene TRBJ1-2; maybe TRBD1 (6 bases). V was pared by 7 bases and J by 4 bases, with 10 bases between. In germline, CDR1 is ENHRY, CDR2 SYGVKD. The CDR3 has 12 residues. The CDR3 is CAIKGERYGYTF. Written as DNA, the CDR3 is TGTGCCATCAAGGGGGAGCGCTATGGCTACACCTTC.

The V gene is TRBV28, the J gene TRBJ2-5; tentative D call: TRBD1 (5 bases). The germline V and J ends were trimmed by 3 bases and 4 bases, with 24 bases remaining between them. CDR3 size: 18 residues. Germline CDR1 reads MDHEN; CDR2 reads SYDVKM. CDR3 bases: TGTGCCAGCAGTTTTCTACTTCAGGATGGCAGGGCCAGAGAGACCCAGTACTTC. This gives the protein CASSFLLQDGRARETQYF.

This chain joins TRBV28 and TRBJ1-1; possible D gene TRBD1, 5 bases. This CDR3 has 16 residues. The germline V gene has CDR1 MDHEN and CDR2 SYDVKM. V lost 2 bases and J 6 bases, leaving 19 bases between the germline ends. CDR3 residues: CASSLDSVSWGAEAFF. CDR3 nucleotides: TGTGCCAGCAGTTTAGACTCTGTCAGTTGGGGCGCTGAAGCTTTCTTT.

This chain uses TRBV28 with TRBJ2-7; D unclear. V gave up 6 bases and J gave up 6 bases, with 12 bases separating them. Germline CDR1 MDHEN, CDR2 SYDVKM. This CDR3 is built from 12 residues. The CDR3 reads CASRLQGREQYF. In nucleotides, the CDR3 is TGTGCCAGCAGGTTACAAGGGCGCGAGCAGTACTTC.

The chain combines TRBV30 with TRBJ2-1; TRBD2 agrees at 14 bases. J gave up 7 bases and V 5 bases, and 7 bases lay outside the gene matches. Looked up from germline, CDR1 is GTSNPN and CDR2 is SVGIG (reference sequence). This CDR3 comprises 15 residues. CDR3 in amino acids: CAWAPGLAGVNEQFF. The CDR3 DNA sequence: TGTGCCTGGGCGCCGGGACTAGCGGGAGTAAATGAGCAGTTCTTC. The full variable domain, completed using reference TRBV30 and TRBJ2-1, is SQTIHQWPATLVQPVGSPLSLECTVEGTSNPNLYWYRQAAGRGLQLLFYSVGIGQISSEVPQNLSASRPQDRQFILSSKKLLLSDSGFYLCAWAPGLAGVNEQFFGPGTRLTVL.

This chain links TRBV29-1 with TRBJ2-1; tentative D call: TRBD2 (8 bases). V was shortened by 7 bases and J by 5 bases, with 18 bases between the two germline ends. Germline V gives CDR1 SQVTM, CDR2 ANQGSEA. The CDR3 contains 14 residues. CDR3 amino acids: CSAGRGQKDNEQFF. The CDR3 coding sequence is TGCAGCGCCGGGAGGGGGCAAAAAGACAATGAGCAGTTCTTC.

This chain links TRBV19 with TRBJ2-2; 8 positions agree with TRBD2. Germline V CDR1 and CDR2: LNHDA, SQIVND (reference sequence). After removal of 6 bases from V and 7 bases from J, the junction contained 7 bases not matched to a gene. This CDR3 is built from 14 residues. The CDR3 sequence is CASSPAGVYGELFF. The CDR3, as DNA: TGTGCCAGTAGCCCAGCGGGGGTATACGGGGAGCTGTTTTTT.

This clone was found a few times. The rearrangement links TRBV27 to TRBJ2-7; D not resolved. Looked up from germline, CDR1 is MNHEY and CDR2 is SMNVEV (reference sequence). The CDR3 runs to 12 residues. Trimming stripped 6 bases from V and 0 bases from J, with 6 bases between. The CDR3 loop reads CASRASSYEQYF. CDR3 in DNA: TGTGCCAGCAGGGCGAGCTCCTACGAGCAGTACTTC.

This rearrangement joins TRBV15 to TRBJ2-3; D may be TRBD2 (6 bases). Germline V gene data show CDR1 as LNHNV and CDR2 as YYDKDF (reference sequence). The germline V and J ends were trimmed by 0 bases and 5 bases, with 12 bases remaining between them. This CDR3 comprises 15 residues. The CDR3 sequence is CATSRERLARDTQYF. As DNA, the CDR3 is TGTGCCACCAGCAGAGAGCGCCTAGCGAGAGATACGCAGTATTTT.

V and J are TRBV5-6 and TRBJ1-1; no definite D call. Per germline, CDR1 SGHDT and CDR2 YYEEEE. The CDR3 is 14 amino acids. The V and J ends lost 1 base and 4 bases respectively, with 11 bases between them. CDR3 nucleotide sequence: TGTGCCAGCAGCTTGAATCGGCGGGGCACTGAAGCTTTCTTT. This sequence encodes CASSLNRRGTEAFF.

In nucleotides, the CDR3 is TGTGCCAGCAGCTTTGGGAGGTCTGGGGAGACCCAGTACTTC. Translating gives CASSFGRSGETQYF. V gene TRBV7-6 combines with J gene TRBJ2-5; D may be TRBD2 (6 bases). Germline V gives CDR1 SGHVS, CDR2 FNYEAQ. This CDR3 comprises 14 residues. V was cut by 3 bases and J by 5 bases, with 13 bases left in between.